This T cell receptor (beta chain) appears in the sequencing data of a study of graft-versus-host responses after intestinal transplantation. Study outcomes and limitations: Researchers found GvH clones in recipient marrow, and some showed up first in ileum or blood.

This CDR3 comprises 17 residues. Germline V gene sequence: CDR1 LNHNV, CDR2 YYDKDF (reference sequence). The germline V and J ends were trimmed by 0 bases and 4 bases, with 16 bases remaining between them. Profiling relied on immunoSEQ multiplex PCR, and the TCRdb table lists in-frame clones only, not all of them. The sample carries tens of thousands of clones, about 81% recorded once. Regarding this clone: Its target is not known.

Sequenced here: unstimulated CD4+ T cells sorted from spleen or lymph node cells, sampled before transplant. The rearrangement joins TRBV15 to TRBJ1-3; D unclear. The source of this sequence is a human donor who was the organ donor for an intestinal transplant. CDR3 bases: TGTGCCACCAGCAGAGATCAGTTGGGCCCGTGGGGAAACACCATATATTTT. Its protein is CATSRDQLGPWGNTIYF.